These T cell receptor beta chains were read from a single sample in a study of molecular identifiers for immune sequencing clone quantification. Via MiXCR, TCRdb re-called the PCR reads, giving one row per CDR3 protein. Of approximately 590,000 distinct CDR3 sequences listed, approximately 24% are singletons. Source material: naive CD8+ T cells from blood, with Jurkat cell RNA spiked in. The receptor set was obtained from a human donor in good health. Some libraries in this study had Jurkat cell RNA spiked in. CDR3s include the opening cysteine and the closing phenylalanine or tryptophan. The D gene is left open where the match is weak. Clone size is not always given. Where it is, it says once, few, many or a class for expanded clones.

D: .; J: TRBJ2-3; V: TRBV12-3/TRBV12-4; size: many; CDR3: CASRLSGPSTDTQYF; DNA: TGTGCCAGCAGATTAAGCGGACCTAGCACAGATACGCAGTATTTT
D: TRBD1; J: TRBJ1-5; V: TRBV19; size: .; CDR3: CASSRPGGLQPQHF; DNA: TGTGCCAGTAGTCGGCCAGGGGGCCTTCAGCCCCAGCATTTT
D: TRBD2; J: TRBJ2-1; V: TRBV5-1; size: .; CDR3: CASSFWEGSGNEQFF; DNA: TGCGCCAGCAGCTTTTGGGAGGGCTCGGGGAATGAGCAGTTCTTC
D: .; J: TRBJ2-7; V: TRBV20-1; size: .; CDR3: CSASGVGVIYEQYF; DNA: TGCAGTGCTAGTGGTGTGGGGGTCATCTACGAGCAGTACTTC
D: .; J: TRBJ1-1; V: TRBV7-9; size: .; CDR3: CASSLESGWTTEAFF; DNA: TGTGCCAGCAGCTTAGAGAGTGGATGGACCACTGAAGCTTTCTTT
D: .; J: TRBJ1-5; V: TRBV23-1; size: .; CDR3: CASSHPSEYSNQPQHF; DNA: TGCGCCAGCAGTCACCCGTCGGAGTATAGCAATCAGCCCCAGCATTTT
D: .; J: TRBJ2-5; V: TRBV28; size: many; CDR3: CASSSEETQYF; DNA: TGTGCCAGCAGTTCTGAAGAGACCCAGTACTTC
D: .; J: TRBJ2-5; V: TRBV7-9; size: many; CDR3: CASSLGPEGEQETQYF; DNA: TGTGCCAGCAGCTTAGGCCCGGAAGGGGAACAAGAGACCCAGTACTTC
D: TRBD2; J: TRBJ2-3; V: TRBV5-4; size: many; CDR3: CASRRGLAGVDTQYF; DNA: TGTGCCAGCAGACGGGGACTAGCGGGAGTGGATACGCAGTATTTT
D: TRBD2; J: TRBJ2-6; V: TRBV20-1; size: few; CDR3: CSATGGSGANVLTF; DNA: TGCAGTGCAACGGGGGGCTCTGGGGCCAACGTCCTGACTTTC
D: .; J: TRBJ2-3; V: TRBV27; size: .; CDR3: CASSLYSSGYTDTQYF; DNA: TGTGCCAGCAGTTTATATTCCAGCGGATACACAGATACGCAGTATTTT
D: .; J: TRBJ1-5; V: TRBV12-3/TRBV12-4; size: .; CDR3: CASSLFFGSNQPQHF; DNA: TGTGCCAGCAGTTTATTTTTCGGTAGCAATCAGCCCCAGCATTTT
D: TRBD2; J: TRBJ2-7; V: TRBV6-5; size: .; CDR3: CASSALGAGELEQYF; DNA: TGTGCCAGCAGTGCCCTAGGAGCGGGAGAACTCGAGCAGTACTTC
D: .; J: TRBJ1-3; V: TRBV15; size: .; CDR3: CATSRDQTAVGNTIYF; DNA: TGTGCCACCAGCAGAGATCAGACAGCGGTCGGAAACACCATATATTTT
D: TRBD2; J: TRBJ2-2; V: TRBV20-1; size: .; CDR3: CSARDPRFSASGRAYPTGELFF; DNA: TGCAGTGCTAGAGATCCCCGGTTCTCCGCTAGCGGGAGGGCCTATCCCACCGGGGAGCTGTTTTTT
D: .; J: TRBJ1-2; V: TRBV14; size: .; CDR3: CASSQAGPGGHGYTF; DNA: TGTGCCAGCAGCCAAGCGGGTCCGGGCGGCCATGGCTACACCTTC
D: .; J: TRBJ2-7; V: TRBV5-1; size: many; CDR3: CASSLGGSRARPYEQYF; DNA: TGCGCCAGCAGCTTGGGAGGTAGCAGGGCGAGACCCTACGAGCAGTACTTC
D: .; J: TRBJ2-7; V: TRBV4-3; size: many; CDR3: CASSRAVSGYEQYF; DNA: TGCGCCAGCAGCCGGGCCGTTAGTGGGTACGAGCAGTACTTC
D: .; J: TRBJ2-7; V: TRBV20-1; size: .; CDR3: CSARDAGYEQYF; DNA: TGCAGTGCTAGAGATGCGGGCTACGAGCAGTACTTC
D: TRBD1; J: TRBJ2-3; V: TRBV4-3; size: .; CDR3: CASSRDHFRDSLPANTQYF; DNA: TGCGCCAGCAGCCGAGATCATTTCCGGGACAGCTTGCCGGCCAATACGCAGTATTTT
D: .; J: TRBJ1-1; V: TRBV27; size: many; CDR3: CASSLSTGNTEAFF; DNA: TGTGCCAGCAGTTTATCTACAGGGAACACTGAAGCTTTCTTT
D: TRBD1; J: TRBJ2-7; V: TRBV6-1; size: .; CDR3: CASSEGTGGPYEQYF; DNA: TGTGCCAGCAGTGAAGGGACAGGGGGTCCCTACGAGCAGTACTTC
D: .; J: TRBJ1-1; V: TRBV9; size: many; CDR3: CASSGNRVTEAFF; DNA: TGTGCCAGCAGCGGAAACAGGGTGACTGAAGCTTTCTTT
D: TRBD2; J: TRBJ2-3; V: TRBV7-9; size: many; CDR3: CASSALSAGVADTQYF; DNA: TGTGCCAGCAGCGCGCTCTCGGCGGGGGTGGCGGATACGCAGTATTTT
D: .; J: TRBJ2-2; V: TRBV7-9; size: many; CDR3: CASISDGQTNTGELFF; DNA: TGTGCCAGCATCTCCGATGGGCAGACGAACACCGGGGAGCTGTTTTTT
D: .; J: TRBJ1-1; V: TRBV6-2/TRBV6-3; size: many; CDR3: CASSDTYEAFF; DNA: TGTGCCAGCAGTGACACTTATGAAGCTTTCTTT
D: .; J: TRBJ2-7; V: TRBV29-1; size: .; CDR3: CSVESPSSYEQYF; DNA: TGCAGCGTTGAATCCCCTAGCTCCTACGAGCAGTACTTC
D: TRBD2; J: TRBJ2-7; V: TRBV28; size: few; CDR3: CASSLVRTSGYEQYF; DNA: TGTGCCAGCAGTTTGGTAAGGACTAGCGGCTACGAGCAGTACTTC
D: .; J: TRBJ2-7; V: TRBV29-1; size: .; CDR3: CNAENVEDSYEQYF; DNA: TGCAACGCCGAAAATGTAGAAGACTCCTACGAGCAGTACTTC
D: .; J: TRBJ2-5; V: TRBV27; size: many; CDR3: CASSWNSGQETQYF; DNA: TGTGCCAGCAGTTGGAATAGCGGACAAGAGACCCAGTACTTC
D: TRBD1; J: TRBJ2-7; V: TRBV27; size: .; CDR3: CASSLSETGTSYEQYF; DNA: TGTGCCAGCAGTCTAAGCGAGACAGGGACCTCCTACGAGCAGTACTTC
D: TRBD1; J: TRBJ2-3; V: TRBV6-5; size: many; CDR3: CASSPIAGGLGYTQYF; DNA: TGTGCCAGCAGCCCTATCGCAGGGGGCCTCGGTTATACGCAGTATTTT
D: TRBD2; J: TRBJ2-2; V: TRBV7-3; size: .; CDR3: CASSPGLDPVNTGELFF; DNA: TGTGCCAGCAGCCCGGGACTAGACCCGGTAAACACCGGGGAGCTGTTTTTT
D: TRBD2; J: TRBJ2-7; V: TRBV4-1; size: .; CDR3: CASSLTSGGPGEQYF; DNA: TGCGCCAGCAGCCTGACTAGCGGGGGGCCGGGGGAGCAGTACTTC
D: TRBD1; J: TRBJ2-7; V: TRBV6-5; size: many; CDR3: CASSYALSSRGHEQYF; DNA: TGTGCCAGCAGTTACGCGCTGTCGTCCAGGGGGCACGAGCAGTACTTC
D: .; J: TRBJ2-1; V: TRBV7-2; size: many; CDR3: CASSYRASEQFF; DNA: TGTGCCAGCAGCTACAGGGCATCTGAGCAGTTCTTC
D: .; J: TRBJ2-5; V: TRBV7-8; size: .; CDR3: CASSNNLETQYF; DNA: TGTGCCAGCAGCAACAATTTGGAGACCCAGTACTTC
D: TRBD1; J: TRBJ2-3; V: TRBV14; size: few; CDR3: CASSPHRDRPQSTQYF; DNA: TGTGCCAGCAGCCCCCACCGGGACAGGCCACAGAGTACGCAGTATTTT
D: .; J: TRBJ1-1; V: TRBV12-3/TRBV12-4; size: .; CDR3: CASSFKGGAGTEAFF; DNA: TGTGCCAGCAGTTTTAAGGGGGGCGCGGGGACTGAAGCTTTCTTT
D: TRBD2; J: TRBJ2-3; V: TRBV9; size: .; CDR3: CASTPSGGGPSTDTQYF; DNA: TGTGCCAGCACCCCTAGCGGGGGGGGGCCTAGCACAGATACGCAGTATTTT
D: .; J: TRBJ2-1; V: TRBV12-3/TRBV12-4; size: many; CDR3: CASSPARADEQFF; DNA: TGTGCCAGCAGTCCCGCCCGTGCGGATGAGCAGTTCTTC
D: TRBD1; J: TRBJ1-6; V: TRBV20-1; size: many; CDR3: CSAHPQGARSYNSPLHF; DNA: TGCAGTGCCCACCCCCAGGGGGCGCGTTCCTATAATTCACCCCTCCACTTT
D: .; J: TRBJ2-3; V: TRBV6-2/TRBV6-3; size: many; CDR3: CASRRVWRESSDTQYF; DNA: TGTGCCAGCAGGCGGGTGTGGCGGGAAAGTTCAGATACGCAGTATTTT
D: TRBD1; J: TRBJ2-3; V: TRBV30; size: many; CDR3: CAWSNADRGSTDTQYF; DNA: TGTGCCTGGAGTAACGCGGACAGGGGTTCTACAGATACGCAGTATTTT
D: .; J: TRBJ1-2; V: TRBV24-1; size: few; CDR3: CATSDLSGYTF; DNA: TGTGCCACCAGTGATTTGTCTGGCTACACCTTC
D: TRBD2; J: TRBJ2-6; V: TRBV28; size: once; CDR3: CASSGSAGWLASSGASVLTF; DNA: TGTGCCAGCAGTGGCTCAGCGGGATGGTTAGCCAGCTCTGGGGCCAGCGTCCTGACTTTC
D: .; J: TRBJ1-1; V: TRBV9; size: many; CDR3: CASTQSGSEYTEAFF; DNA: TGTGCCAGCACCCAATCGGGCAGCGAGTACACTGAAGCTTTCTTT
D: TRBD2; J: TRBJ2-1; V: TRBV6-2/TRBV6-3; size: .; CDR3: CASSYFSGSTNEQFF; DNA: TGTGCCAGCAGTTACTTTAGCGGGAGCACAAATGAGCAGTTCTTC